This T cell receptor beta chain was captured in a study of early T cells in non-severe SARS-CoV-2 infection. Overall study: Sequencing targeted bulk RNA from unsorted whole blood, leaving chains unpaired. Whole-study findings and limits: The matching step, a VDJdb search, favored anti-spike CD8 responses and missed private and CD4 specificities.

Looked up from germline, CDR1 is MGHRA and CDR2 is YSYEKL. Trimming at V came to 1 base and at J to 2 bases, leaving 4 bases not matched to a gene. The CDR3 covers 16 residues. The table lists this clonotype with many counts. The antigen is unknown. TCRdb independently ran MiXCR on the 5' RACE reads; one entry per CDR3 protein. This sample carries tens of thousands of distinct CDR3 sequences, about a tenth of them seen once, and the ten largest clones take about 5.4%. The material sequenced was whole blood, taken at baseline. The clonotype comes from an adult who was a healthcare worker with PCR-confirmed SARS-CoV-2 infection or an uninfected control (not recorded which). The chain has TRBV4-1 and TRBJ2-1; TRBD2 aligns across 8 bases. CDR3 DNA sequence: TGCGCCAGCAGCCAAGGTAGCGGGACGCCCTACAATGAGCAGTTCTTC. Residues: CASSQGSGTPYNEQFF.